This is a list of T cell receptor beta chains from one sample in a study of blood T cell repertoires in COVID-19. Using immunoSEQ multiplex PCR, the repertoire was profiled, and TCRdb retains in-frame clones only, with some absent. The data show about 150,000 clones, around 80% seen once. The sequenced material came from peripheral blood. These receptors all stem from a man between 60 and 75 years old with active or convalescent COVID-19. CDR3s include the opening cysteine and the closing phenylalanine or tryptophan. The D gene is left open where the match is weak.

J gene,D gene,V gene,CDR3 DNA,CDR3 protein
TRBJ1-1,NA,TRBV7-8,TGTGCCAGCAGCTTGAATCTCCCGGGGTGGGGCACTGAAGCTTTCTTT,CASSLNLPGWGTEAFF
TRBJ2-1,TRBD2,TRBV5-4,TGTGCCAGTACCGGGACTAGCGGGAGGGCGGGTTACAATGAGCAGTTCTTC,CASTGTSGRAGYNEQFF
TRBJ2-1,TRBD2,TRBV28,TGTGCCAGCAGTCCCATCCCCAGTAGCGGGAGGCACAATGAGCAGTTCTTC,CASSPIPSSGRHNEQFF
TRBJ2-2,NA,TRBV11-2,TGTGCCAGCATGAGGAGTACGAACACCGGGGAGCTGTTTTTT,CASMRSTNTGELFF
TRBJ1-1,NA,TRBV4-3,TGCGCCAGCAGCCAAGACTCCATCCGGGGGGAGACTGAAGCTTTCTTT,CASSQDSIRGETEAFF
TRBJ1-1,TRBD1,TRBV5-1,TGCGCCAGCAGCTTTGACAGGGGCGCCACTGAAGCTTTCTTT,CASSFDRGATEAFF
TRBJ1-1,NA,TRBV18,TGTGCCAGCTCACCAGGACAACCGGAAGCTTTCTTT,CASSPGQPEAFF
TRBJ2-4,TRBD2,TRBV4-1,TGCGCCAGCAGCCATAGCGGGGGGTACATTCAGTACTTC,CASSHSGGYIQYF
TRBJ2-6,NA,TRBV5-1,TGCGCCAGCAGCTTGGGCGCAGGTTCCGGCTCTGGGGCCAACGTCCTGACTTTC,CASSLGAGSGSGANVLTF
TRBJ2-2,NA,TRBV24-1,TGTGCCACCAGCAACTTCGGGGAGCTGTTTTTT,CATSNFGELFF
TRBJ2-3,TRBD1,TRBV5-5,TGTGCCAGCAGCGCCGCCGACAGGGTTTCGCAGTATTTT,CASSAADRVSQYF